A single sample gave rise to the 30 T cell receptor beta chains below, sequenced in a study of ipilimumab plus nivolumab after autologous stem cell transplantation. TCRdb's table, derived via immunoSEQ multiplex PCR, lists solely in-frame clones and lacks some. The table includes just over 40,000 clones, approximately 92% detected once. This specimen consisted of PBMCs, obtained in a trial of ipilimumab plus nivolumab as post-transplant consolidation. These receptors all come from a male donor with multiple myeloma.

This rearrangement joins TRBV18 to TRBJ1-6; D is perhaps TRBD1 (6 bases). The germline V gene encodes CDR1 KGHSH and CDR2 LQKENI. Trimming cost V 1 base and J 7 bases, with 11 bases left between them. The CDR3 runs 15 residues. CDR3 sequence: CASSPRGAWNSPLHF. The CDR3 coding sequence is TGTGCCAGCTCACCACGGGGGGCGTGGAATTCACCCCTCCACTTT.

CDR3 sequence reads: CASSNRQASLYEQYF. In DNA form, the CDR3 reads TGTGCCAGTAGTAACCGACAGGCTTCCCTCTACGAGCAGTACTTC. The chain uses TRBV19 and TRBJ2-7; TRBD1 might be the D (6 bases). Trimming removed 4 bases from V and 3 bases from J, with 16 bases in between. This CDR3 has 15 amino acids. Germline V gene sequence: CDR1 LNHDA, CDR2 SQIVND (reference sequence).

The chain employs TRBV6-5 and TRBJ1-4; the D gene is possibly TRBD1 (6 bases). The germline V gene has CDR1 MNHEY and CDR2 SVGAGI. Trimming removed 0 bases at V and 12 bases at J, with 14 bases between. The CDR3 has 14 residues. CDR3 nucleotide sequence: TGTGCCAGCAGTTACTCGGGACATTCGGGGGAACTGTTTTTT. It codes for CASSYSGHSGELFF.

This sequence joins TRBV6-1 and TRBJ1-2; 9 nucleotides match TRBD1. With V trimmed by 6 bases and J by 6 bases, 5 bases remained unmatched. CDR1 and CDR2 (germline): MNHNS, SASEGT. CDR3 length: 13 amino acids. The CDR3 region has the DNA TGTGCCAGCAGACACACAGGGGGCGATGGCTACACCTTC. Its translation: CASRHTGGDGYTF.

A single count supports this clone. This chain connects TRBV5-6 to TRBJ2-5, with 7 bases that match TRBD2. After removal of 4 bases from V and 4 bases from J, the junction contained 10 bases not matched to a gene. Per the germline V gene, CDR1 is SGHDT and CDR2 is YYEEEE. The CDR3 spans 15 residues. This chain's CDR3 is CASSPRGGMGETQYF. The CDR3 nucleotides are TGTGCCAGCAGCCCGCGGGGAGGGATGGGAGAGACCCAGTACTTC.

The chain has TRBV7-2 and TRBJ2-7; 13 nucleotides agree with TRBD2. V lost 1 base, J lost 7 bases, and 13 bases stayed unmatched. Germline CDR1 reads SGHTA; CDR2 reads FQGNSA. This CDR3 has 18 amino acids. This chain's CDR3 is CASSLGGLAGPIPREQYF. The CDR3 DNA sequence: TGTGCCAGCAGCTTAGGGGGACTAGCGGGACCTATACCTCGGGAGCAGTACTTC.

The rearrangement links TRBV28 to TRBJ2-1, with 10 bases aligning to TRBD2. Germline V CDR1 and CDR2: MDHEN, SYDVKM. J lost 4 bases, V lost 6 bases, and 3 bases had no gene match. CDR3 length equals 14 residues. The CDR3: CASRTSGWYNEQFF. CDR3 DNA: TGTGCCAGCAGGACTAGCGGGTGGTACAATGAGCAGTTCTTC. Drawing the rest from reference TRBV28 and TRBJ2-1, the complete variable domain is DVKVTQSSRYLVKRTGEKVFLECVQDMDHENMFWYRQDPGLGLRLIYFSYDVKMKEKGDIPEGYSVSREKKERFSLILESASTNQTSMYLCASRTSGWYNEQFFGPGTRLTVL.

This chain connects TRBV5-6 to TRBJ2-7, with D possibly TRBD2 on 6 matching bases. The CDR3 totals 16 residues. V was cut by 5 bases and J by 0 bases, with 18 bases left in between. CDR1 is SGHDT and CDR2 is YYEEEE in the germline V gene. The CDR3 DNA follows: TGTGCCAGCAGGCCCTGGGGTAGCGGCCTCTCCTACGAGCAGTACTTC. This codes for CASRPWGSGLSYEQYF.

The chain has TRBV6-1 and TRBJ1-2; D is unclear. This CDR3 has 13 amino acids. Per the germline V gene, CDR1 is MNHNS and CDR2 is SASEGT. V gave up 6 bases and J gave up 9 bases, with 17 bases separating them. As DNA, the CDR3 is TGTGCCAGCAGCGCCGACCGCGCTGATCGCTACACCTTC. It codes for CASSADRADRYTF.

CDR3 DNA sequence: TGTGCCAGCAGCTTAAGGACACTTCAAGAGACCCAGTACTTC. Translation: CASSLRTLQETQYF. The V call is TRBV7-8, the J call TRBJ2-5; D is possibly TRBD1 (5 bases). The V gene lost 2 bases and the J gene lost 2 bases, with 9 bases spanning the gap. Per the germline V gene, CDR1 is SGHVS and CDR2 is FQNEAQ. CDR3 length equals 14 residues.

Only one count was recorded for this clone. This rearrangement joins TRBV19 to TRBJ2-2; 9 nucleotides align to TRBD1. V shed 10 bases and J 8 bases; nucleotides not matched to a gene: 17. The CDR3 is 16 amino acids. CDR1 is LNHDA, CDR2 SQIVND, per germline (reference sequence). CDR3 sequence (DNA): TGTGCCACCACAGGGGGCGTTTGGGGAATTAGGGGGGAGCTGTTTTTT. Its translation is CATTGGVWGIRGELFF.

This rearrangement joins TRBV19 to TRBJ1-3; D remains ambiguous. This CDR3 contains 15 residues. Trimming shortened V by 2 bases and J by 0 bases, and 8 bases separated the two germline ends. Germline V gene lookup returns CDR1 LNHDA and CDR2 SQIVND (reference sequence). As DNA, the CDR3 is TGTGCCAGTAGTATAACCGCAAACTCTGGAAACACCATATATTTT. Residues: CASSITANSGNTIYF.

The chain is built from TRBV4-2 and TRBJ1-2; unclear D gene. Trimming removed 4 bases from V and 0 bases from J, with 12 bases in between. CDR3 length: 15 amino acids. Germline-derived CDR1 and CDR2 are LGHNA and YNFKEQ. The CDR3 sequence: CASSPNRESNYGYTF. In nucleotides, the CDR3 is TGTGCCAGCAGCCCTAACCGGGAATCTAACTATGGCTACACCTTC.

DNA for the CDR3: TGTGCCAGCAGCCTAGTTAGGACAGGGGGCACAGATACGCAGTATTTT. It specifies CASSLVRTGGTDTQYF. V gene TRBV7-3 combines with J gene TRBJ2-3; TRBD1 matches 9 bases. The V gene's germline CDR1 is SGHTA and CDR2 FQGTGA. The V segment lost 5 bases and the J segment 1 base; nucleotides outside the gene matches: 7. This CDR3 comprises 16 residues. The variable domain in full, with the rest retrieved from reference TRBV7-3 and TRBJ2-3, is GAGVSQTPSNKVTEKGKYVELRCDPISGHTALYWYRQSLGQGPEFLIYFQGTGAADDSGLPNDRFFAVRPEGSVSTLKIQRTERGDSAVYLCASSLVRTGGTDTQYFGPGTRLTVL.

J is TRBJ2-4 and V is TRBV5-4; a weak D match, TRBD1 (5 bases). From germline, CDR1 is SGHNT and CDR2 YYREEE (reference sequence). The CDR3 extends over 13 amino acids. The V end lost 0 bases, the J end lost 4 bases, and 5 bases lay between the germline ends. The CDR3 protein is CASSLGQKNIQYF. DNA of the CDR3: TGTGCCAGCAGCTTGGGACAGAAAAACATTCAGTACTTC.

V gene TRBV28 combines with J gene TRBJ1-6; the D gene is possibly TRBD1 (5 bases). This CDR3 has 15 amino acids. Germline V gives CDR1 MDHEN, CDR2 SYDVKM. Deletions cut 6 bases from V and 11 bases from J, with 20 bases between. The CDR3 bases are TGTGCCAGCAGGGATGCAATAGGGACGATGACACCCCTCCACTTT. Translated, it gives CASRDAIGTMTPLHF. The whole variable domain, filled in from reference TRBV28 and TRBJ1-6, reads DVKVTQSSRYLVKRTGEKVFLECVQDMDHENMFWYRQDPGLGLRLIYFSYDVKMKEKGDIPEGYSVSREKKERFSLILESASTNQTSMYLCASRDAIGTMTPLHFGNGTRLTVT.

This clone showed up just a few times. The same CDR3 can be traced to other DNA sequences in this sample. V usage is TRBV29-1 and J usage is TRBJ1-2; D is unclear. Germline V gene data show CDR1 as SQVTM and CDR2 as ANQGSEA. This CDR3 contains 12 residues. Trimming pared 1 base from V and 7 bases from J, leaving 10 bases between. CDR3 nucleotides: TGCAGCGTTGAAGGCACAAGATTTGGCTACACCTTC. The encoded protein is CSVEGTRFGYTF.

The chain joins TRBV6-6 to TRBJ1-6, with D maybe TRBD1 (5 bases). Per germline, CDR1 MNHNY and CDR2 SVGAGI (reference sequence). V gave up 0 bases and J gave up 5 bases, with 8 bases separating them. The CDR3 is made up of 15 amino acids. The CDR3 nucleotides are TGTGCCAGCAGTTACTCGATGGGGGATAATTCACCCCTCCACTTT. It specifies CASSYSMGDNSPLHF.

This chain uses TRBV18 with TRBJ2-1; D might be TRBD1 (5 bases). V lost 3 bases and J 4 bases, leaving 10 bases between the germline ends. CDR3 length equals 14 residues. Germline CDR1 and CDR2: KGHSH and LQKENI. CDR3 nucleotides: TGTGCCAGCTCACCGCCAGGGTGGTACAATGAGCAGTTCTTC. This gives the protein CASSPPGWYNEQFF. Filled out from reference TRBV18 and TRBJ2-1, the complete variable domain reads NAGVMQNPRHLVRRRGQEARLRCSPMKGHSHVYWYRQLPEEGLKFMVYLQKENIIDESGMPKERFSAEFPKEGPSILRIQQVVRGDSAAYFCASSPPGWYNEQFFGPGTRLTVL.

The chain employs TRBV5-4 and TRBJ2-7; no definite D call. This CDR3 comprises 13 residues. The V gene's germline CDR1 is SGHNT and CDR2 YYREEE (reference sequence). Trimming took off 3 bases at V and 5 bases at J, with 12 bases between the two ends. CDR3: CASSSKSSNEQYF. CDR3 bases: TGTGCCAGCAGCTCGAAAAGTAGCAACGAGCAGTACTTC.

The CDR3 region has the DNA TGTGCCAGCAGTGAAGCCCCCTGGGTAGCGGGAGCCCAAGATACGCAGTATTTT. This sequence encodes CASSEAPWVAGAQDTQYF. J is TRBJ2-3 and V is TRBV6-1; TRBD2 matches 9 bases. This CDR3 has 18 residues. CDR1 MNHNS and CDR2 SASEGT come from the germline V gene. Trimming at V came to 0 bases and at J to 5 bases, leaving 12 bases not matched to a gene.

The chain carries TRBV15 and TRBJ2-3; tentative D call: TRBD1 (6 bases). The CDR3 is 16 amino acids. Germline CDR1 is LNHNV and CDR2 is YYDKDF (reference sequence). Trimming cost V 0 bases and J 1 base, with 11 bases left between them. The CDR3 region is CATSRDMGAGTDTQYF. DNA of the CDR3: TGTGCCACCAGCAGAGATATGGGGGCGGGCACAGATACGCAGTATTTT. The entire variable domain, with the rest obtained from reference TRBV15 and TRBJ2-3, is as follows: DAMVIQNPRYQVTQFGKPVTLSCSQTLNHNVMYWYQQKSSQAPKLLFHYYDKDFNNEADTPDNFQSRRPNTSFCFLDIRSPGLGDTAMYLCATSRDMGAGTDTQYFGPGTRLTVL.

The CDR3 DNA reads as TGTGCGGGCGGCACCGGGGAGCTGTTTTTT. Its protein is CAGGTGELFF. The gene calls are TRBV11-2 and TRBJ2-2; the D is unclear. The germline CDR1 and CDR2 sequences are SGHAT and FQNNGV. The CDR3 extends over 10 amino acids.

As DNA, the CDR3 is TGTGCCAGCTCTTTGGGAAACACCATATATTTT. It yields the protein CASSLGNTIYF. This rearrangement joins TRBV18 to TRBJ1-3; unclear D gene. CDR1 is KGHSH and CDR2 is LQKENI in the germline V gene. This CDR3 has 11 residues. The germline V and J ends were trimmed by 6 bases and 4 bases, with 4 bases remaining between them.

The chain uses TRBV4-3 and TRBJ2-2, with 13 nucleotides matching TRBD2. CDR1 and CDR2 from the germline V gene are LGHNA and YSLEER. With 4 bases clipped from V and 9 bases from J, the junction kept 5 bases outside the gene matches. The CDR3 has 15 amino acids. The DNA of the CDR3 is TGCGCCAGCAGCCGAAGACTAGCGGGAGGCTGGGAGCTGTTTTTT. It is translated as CASSRRLAGGWELFF.

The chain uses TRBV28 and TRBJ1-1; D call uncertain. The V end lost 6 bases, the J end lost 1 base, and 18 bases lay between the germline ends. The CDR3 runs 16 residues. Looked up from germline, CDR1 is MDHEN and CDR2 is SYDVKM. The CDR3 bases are TGTGCCAGCAGAAGCCGGGAGCCAGTTTCGAACACTGAAGCTTTCTTT. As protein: CASRSREPVSNTEAFF.

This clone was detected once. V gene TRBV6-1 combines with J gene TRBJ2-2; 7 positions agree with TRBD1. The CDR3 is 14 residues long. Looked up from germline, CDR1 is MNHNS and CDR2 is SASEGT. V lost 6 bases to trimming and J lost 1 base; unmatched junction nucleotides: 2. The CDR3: CASSQGVNTGELFF. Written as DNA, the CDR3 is TGTGCCAGCAGCCAGGGGGTGAACACCGGGGAGCTGTTTTTT.

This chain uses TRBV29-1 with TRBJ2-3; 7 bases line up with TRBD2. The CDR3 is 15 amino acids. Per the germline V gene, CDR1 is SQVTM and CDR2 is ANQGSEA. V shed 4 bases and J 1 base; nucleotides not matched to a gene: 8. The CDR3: CSVGVAGARTDTQYF. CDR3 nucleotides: TGCAGCGTTGGGGTAGCGGGTGCCCGCACAGATACGCAGTATTTT.

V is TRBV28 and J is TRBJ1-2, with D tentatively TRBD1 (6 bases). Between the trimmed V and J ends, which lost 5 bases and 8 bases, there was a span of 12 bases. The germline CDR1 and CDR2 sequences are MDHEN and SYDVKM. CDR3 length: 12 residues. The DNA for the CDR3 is TGTGCCAGCAGTCGCCCGGACAGAGGCTACACCTTC. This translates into CASSRPDRGYTF.

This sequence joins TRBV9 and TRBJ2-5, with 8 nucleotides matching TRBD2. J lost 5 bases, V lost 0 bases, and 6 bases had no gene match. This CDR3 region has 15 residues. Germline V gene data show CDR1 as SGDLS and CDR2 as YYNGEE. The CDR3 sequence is CASSVAPAGDETQYF. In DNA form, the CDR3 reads TGTGCCAGCAGCGTAGCTCCAGCGGGGGACGAGACCCAGTACTTC.